This paragraph covers one T cell receptor beta chain sequence. The antigen is undetermined. This sample is part of a study of blood T cells in healthy people across ages. Study-level points and caveats: PBMCs went unsorted, and a conclusive naive versus antigen-experienced comparison was therefore prevented.

Caucasian individuals from Russia who were healthy and aged about 6 to 95 acted as donors. The amount of total RNA extracted per sample was at least 5.5 micrograms. With a J-beta primer mix and a sample-barcoded 5' primer, a second PCR ran roughly 6 to 11 cycles. Carrying 12 random nucleotides, a template-switch adaptor labeled each individual cDNA molecule. TCRdb used MiXCR to reprocess the 5' RACE reads, holding one entry per CDR3 protein. The repertoire consists of 700,000 to 850,000 distinct CDR3 sequences, with roughly 53% occurring once and the leading ten covering about 42%. CDR1 is DFQATT, CDR2 SNEGSKA, per germline (reference sequence). V was trimmed by 0 bases and J by 7 bases, leaving 16 bases between them. This CDR3 has 15 amino acids.

The chain couples TRBV20-1 to TRBJ2-1; no firm D call. Sequencing was carried out using blood. This clonotype was obtained from an elderly man in good health. The CDR3 reads CSAREGSPVKNEQFF. In DNA, the CDR3 is TGCAGTGCTAGAGAGGGTAGCCCCGTCAAAAATGAGCAGTTCTTC.